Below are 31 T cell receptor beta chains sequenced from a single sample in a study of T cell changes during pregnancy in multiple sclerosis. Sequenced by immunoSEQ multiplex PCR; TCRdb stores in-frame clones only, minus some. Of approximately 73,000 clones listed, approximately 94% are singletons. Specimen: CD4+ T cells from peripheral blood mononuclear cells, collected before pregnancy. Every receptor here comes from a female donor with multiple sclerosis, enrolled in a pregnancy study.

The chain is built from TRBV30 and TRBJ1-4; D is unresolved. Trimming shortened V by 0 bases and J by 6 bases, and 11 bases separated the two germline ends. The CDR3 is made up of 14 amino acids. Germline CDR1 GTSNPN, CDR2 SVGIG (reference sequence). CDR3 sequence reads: CAWSVLRGYEKLFF. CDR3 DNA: TGTGCCTGGAGTGTACTCCGAGGGTATGAAAAACTGTTTTTT. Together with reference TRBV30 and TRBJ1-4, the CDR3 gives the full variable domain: SQTIHQWPATLVQPVGSPLSLECTVEGTSNPNLYWYRQAAGRGLQLLFYSVGIGQISSEVPQNLSASRPQDRQFILSSKKLLLSDSGFYLCAWSVLRGYEKLFFGSGTQLSVL.

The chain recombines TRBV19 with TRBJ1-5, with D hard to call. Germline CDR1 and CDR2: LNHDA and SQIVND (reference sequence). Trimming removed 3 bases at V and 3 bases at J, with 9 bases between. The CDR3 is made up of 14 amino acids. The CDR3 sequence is CASSISRDNQPQHF. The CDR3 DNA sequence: TGTGCCAGTAGTATCTCTCGGGACAATCAGCCCCAGCATTTT. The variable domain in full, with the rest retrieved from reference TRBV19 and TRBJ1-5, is DGGITQSPKYLFRKEGQNVTLSCEQNLNHDAMYWYRQDPGQGLRLIYYSQIVNDFQKGDIAEGYSVSREKKESFPLTVTSAQKNPTAFYLCASSISRDNQPQHFGDGTRLSIL.

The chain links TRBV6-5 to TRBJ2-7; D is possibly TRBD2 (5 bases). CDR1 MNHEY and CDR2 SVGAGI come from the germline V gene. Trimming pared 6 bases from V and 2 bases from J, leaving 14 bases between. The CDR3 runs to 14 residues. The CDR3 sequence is CASRATDSAYEQYF. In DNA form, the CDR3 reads TGTGCCAGCAGAGCCACGGACTCCGCCTACGAGCAGTACTTC.

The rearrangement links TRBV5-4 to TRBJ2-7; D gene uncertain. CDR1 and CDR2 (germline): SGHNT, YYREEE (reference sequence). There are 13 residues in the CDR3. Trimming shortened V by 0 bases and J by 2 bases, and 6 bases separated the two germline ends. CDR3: CASSLESAYEQYF. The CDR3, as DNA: TGTGCCAGCAGCTTGGAATCAGCCTACGAGCAGTACTTC.

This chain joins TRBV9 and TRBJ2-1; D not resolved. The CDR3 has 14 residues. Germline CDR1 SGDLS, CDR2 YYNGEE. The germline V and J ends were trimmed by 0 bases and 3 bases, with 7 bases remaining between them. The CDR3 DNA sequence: TGTGCCAGCAGCGTAGGGGCAAGCTACAATGAGCAGTTCTTC. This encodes CASSVGASYNEQFF. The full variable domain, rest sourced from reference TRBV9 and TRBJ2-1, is DSGVTQTPKHLITATGQRVTLRCSPRSGDLSVYWYQQSLDQGLQFLIQYYNGEERAKGNILERFSAQQFPDLHSELNLSSLELGDSALYFCASSVGASYNEQFFGPGTRLTVL.

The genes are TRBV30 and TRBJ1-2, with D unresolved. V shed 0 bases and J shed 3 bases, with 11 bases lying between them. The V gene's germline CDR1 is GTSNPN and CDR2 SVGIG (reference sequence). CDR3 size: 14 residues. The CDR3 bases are TGTGCCTGGAGTGTGGGCCAATCCTACTATGGCTACACCTTC. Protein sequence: CAWSVGQSYYGYTF.

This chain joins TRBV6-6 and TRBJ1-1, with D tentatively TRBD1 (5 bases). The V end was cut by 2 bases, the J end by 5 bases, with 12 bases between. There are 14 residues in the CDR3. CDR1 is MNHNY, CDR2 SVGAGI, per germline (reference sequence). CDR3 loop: CASSYGGATTEAFF. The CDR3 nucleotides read TGTGCCAGCAGTTACGGCGGGGCTACGACTGAAGCTTTCTTT.

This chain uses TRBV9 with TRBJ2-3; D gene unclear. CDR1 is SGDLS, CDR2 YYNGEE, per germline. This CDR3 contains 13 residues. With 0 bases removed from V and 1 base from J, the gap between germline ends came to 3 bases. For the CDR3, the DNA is TGTGCCAGCAGCGTAGTCGGCACAGATACGCAGTATTTT. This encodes CASSVVGTDTQYF.

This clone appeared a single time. The CDR3 loop reads CASSPLVPGELFF. CDR3 in DNA: TGTGCCAGCAGTCCTTTAGTGCCCGGGGAGCTGTTTTTT. The genes are TRBV28 and TRBJ2-2; D call uncertain. CDR1 is MDHEN and CDR2 is SYDVKM in the germline V gene. The CDR3 totals 13 residues. V was clipped by 5 bases and J by 6 bases, with 10 bases between them. The full variable domain, with the rest looked up from reference TRBV28 and TRBJ2-2, is DVKVTQSSRYLVKRTGEKVFLECVQDMDHENMFWYRQDPGLGLRLIYFSYDVKMKEKGDIPEGYSVSREKKERFSLILESASTNQTSMYLCASSPLVPGELFFGEGSRLTVL.

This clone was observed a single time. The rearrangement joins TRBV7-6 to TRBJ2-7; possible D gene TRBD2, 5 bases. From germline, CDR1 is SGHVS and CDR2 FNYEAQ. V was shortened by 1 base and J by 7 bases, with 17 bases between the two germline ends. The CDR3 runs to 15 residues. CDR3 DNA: TGTGCCAGCAGCTTAGAAGTAGACTGGAGAGGGGAGCAGTACTTC. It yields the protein CASSLEVDWRGEQYF.

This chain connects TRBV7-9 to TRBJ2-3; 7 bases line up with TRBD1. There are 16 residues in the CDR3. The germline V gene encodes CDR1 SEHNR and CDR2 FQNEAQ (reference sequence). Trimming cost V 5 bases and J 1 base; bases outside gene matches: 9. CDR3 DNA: TGTGCCAGCAGCCCCACAAGGGGGCCCGGCACAGATACGCAGTATTTT. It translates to CASSPTRGPGTDTQYF.

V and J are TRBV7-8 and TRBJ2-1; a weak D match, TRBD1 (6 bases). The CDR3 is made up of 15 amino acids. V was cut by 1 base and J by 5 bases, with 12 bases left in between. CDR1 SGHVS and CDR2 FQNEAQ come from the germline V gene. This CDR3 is CASSLGQGFHNEQFF. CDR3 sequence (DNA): TGTGCCAGCAGCTTAGGGCAGGGGTTCCACAATGAGCAGTTCTTC.

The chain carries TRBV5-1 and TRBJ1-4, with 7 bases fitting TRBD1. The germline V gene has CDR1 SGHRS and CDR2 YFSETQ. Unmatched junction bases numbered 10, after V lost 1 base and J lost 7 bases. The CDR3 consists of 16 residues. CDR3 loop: CASSLFPRQGGEKLFF. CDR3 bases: TGCGCCAGCAGCTTGTTTCCGCGACAGGGAGGTGAAAAACTGTTTTTT.

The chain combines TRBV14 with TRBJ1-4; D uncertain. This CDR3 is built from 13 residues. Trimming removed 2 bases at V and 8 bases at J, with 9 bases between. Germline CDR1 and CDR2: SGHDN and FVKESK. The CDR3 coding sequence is TGTGCCAGCAGCCAAAGGGAGCGGGAAAAACTGTTTTTT. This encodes CASSQREREKLFF.

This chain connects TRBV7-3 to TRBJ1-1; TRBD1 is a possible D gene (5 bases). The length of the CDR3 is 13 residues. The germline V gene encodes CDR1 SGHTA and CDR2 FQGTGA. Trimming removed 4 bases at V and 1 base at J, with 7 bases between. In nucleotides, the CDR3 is TGTGCCAGCAGCTACGGACAGAACACTGAAGCTTTCTTT. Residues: CASSYGQNTEAFF.

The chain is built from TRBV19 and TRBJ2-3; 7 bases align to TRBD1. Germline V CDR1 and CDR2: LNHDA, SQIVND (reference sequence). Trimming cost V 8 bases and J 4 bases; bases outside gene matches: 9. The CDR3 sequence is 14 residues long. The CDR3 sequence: CASALGTASDTQYF. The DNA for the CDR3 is TGTGCCAGTGCGTTGGGGACAGCCTCAGATACGCAGTATTTT.

CDR3: CASNPRRPKNIQYF. In DNA, the CDR3 is TGTGCCAGCAACCCGCGGCGGCCCAAAAACATTCAGTACTTC. This sequence joins TRBV28 and TRBJ2-4; D gene ambiguous. CDR1 is MDHEN and CDR2 is SYDVKM in the germline V gene. The CDR3 runs 14 residues. The V and J ends lost 7 bases and 2 bases respectively, with 12 bases between them. Complete variable domain (other parts from reference TRBV28 and TRBJ2-4): DVKVTQSSRYLVKRTGEKVFLECVQDMDHENMFWYRQDPGLGLRLIYFSYDVKMKEKGDIPEGYSVSREKKERFSLILESASTNQTSMYLCASNPRRPKNIQYFGAGTRLSVL.

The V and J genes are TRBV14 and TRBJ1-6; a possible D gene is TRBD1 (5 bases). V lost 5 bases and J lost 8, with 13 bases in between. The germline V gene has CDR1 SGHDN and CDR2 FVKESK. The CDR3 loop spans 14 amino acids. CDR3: CASSSGRRDSPLHF. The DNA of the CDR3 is TGTGCCAGCAGCTCAGGGAGGAGGGATTCACCCCTCCACTTT.

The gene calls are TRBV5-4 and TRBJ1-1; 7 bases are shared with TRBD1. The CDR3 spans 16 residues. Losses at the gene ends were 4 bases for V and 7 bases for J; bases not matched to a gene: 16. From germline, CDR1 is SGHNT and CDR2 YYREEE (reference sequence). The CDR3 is CASSPGGTQRGGEAFF. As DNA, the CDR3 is TGTGCCAGCAGCCCAGGGGGGACTCAGCGAGGGGGTGAAGCTTTCTTT.

The CDR3 nucleotides are TGTGCCTGGAGTATTGGGACAGCCTACGAGCAGTACTTC. This gives the protein CAWSIGTAYEQYF. The chain joins TRBV30 to TRBJ2-7; 7 nucleotides line up with TRBD1. V dropped 2 bases and J dropped 2; count of bases not matched to a gene: 3. The CDR3 contains 13 residues. The germline V gene encodes CDR1 GTSNPN and CDR2 SVGIG (reference sequence).

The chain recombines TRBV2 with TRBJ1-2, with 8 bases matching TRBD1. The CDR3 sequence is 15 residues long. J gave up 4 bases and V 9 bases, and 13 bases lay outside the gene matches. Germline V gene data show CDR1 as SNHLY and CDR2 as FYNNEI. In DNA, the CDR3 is TGTGCCAGATCAACTGAACACGGGACAGGCTATGGCTACACCTTC. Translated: CARSTEHGTGYGYTF. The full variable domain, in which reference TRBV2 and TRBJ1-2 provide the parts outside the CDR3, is EPEVTQTPSHQVTQMGQEVILRCVPISNHLYFYWYRQILGQKVEFLVSFYNNEISEKSEIFDDQFSVERPDGSNFTLKIRSTKLEDSAMYFCARSTEHGTGYGYTFGSGTRLTVV.

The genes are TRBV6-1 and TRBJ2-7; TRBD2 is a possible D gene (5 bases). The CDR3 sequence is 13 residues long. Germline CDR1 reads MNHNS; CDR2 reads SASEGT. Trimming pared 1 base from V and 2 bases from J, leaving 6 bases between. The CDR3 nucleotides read TGTGCCAGCAGTGAAGTACTAGCCTACGAGCAGTACTTC. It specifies CASSEVLAYEQYF.

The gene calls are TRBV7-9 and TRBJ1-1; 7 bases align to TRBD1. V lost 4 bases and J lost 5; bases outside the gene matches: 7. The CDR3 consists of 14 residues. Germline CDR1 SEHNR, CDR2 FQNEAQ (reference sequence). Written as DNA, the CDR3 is TGTGCCAGCAGCTCCGCGACAGGGTGGACTGAAGCTTTCTTT. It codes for CASSSATGWTEAFF.

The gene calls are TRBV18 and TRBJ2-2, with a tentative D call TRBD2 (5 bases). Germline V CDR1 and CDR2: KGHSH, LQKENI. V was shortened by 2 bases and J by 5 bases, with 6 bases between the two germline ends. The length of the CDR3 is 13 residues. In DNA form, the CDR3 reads TGTGCCAGCTCACCAAGGGAGACCGGGGAGCTGTTTTTT. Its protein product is CASSPRETGELFF.

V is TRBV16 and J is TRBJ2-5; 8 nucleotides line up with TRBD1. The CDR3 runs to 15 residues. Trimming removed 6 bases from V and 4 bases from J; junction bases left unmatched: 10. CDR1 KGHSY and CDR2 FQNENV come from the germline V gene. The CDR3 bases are TGTGCCAGCAGTTCGGACAGGGAGATCCGAGAGACCCAGTACTTC. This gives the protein CASSSDREIRETQYF. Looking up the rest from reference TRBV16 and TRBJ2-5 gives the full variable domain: GEEVAQTPKHLVRGEGQKAKLYCAPIKGHSYVFWYQQVLKNEFKFLISFQNENVFDETGMPKERFSAKCLPNSPCSLEIQATKLEDSAVYFCASSSDREIRETQYFGPGTRLLVL.

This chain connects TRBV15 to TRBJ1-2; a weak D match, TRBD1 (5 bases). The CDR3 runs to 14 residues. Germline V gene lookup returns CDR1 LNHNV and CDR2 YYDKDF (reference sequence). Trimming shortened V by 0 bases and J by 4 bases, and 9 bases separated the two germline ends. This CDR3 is CATSREKTGYGYTF. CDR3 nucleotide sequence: TGTGCCACCAGCAGAGAAAAAACAGGCTATGGCTACACCTTC.

CDR3 coding DNA: TGTGCCAGCAGTTACTTCCCGGTTACCTACGAGCAGTACTTC. Translated: CASSYFPVTYEQYF. The chain has TRBV6-6 and TRBJ2-7; D call uncertain. Trimming left V 1 base short and J 2 bases short, with 9 bases between. Germline CDR1 reads MNHNY; CDR2 reads SVGAGI (reference sequence). The CDR3 runs 14 residues.

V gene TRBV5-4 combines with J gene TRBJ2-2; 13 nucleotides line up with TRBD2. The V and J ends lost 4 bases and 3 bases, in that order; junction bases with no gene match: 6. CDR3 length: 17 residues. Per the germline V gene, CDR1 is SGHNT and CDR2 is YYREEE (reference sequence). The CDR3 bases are TGTGCCAGCAGCGACGGGACTAGCGGGGAATACACCGGGGAGCTGTTTTTT. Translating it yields CASSDGTSGEYTGELFF.

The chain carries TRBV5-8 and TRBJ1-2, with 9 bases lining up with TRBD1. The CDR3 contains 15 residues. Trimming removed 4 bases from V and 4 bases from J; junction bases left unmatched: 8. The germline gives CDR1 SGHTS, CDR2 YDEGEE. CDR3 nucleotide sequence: TGTGCCAGCAGCATGGCCGGGACAGGGATCTATGGCTACACCTTC. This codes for CASSMAGTGIYGYTF. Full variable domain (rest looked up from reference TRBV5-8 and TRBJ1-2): EAGVTQSPTHLIKTRGQQATLRCSPISGHTSVYWYQQALGLGLQFLLWYDEGEERNRGNFPPRFSGRQFPNYSSELNVNALELEDSALYLCASSMAGTGIYGYTFGSGTRLTVV.

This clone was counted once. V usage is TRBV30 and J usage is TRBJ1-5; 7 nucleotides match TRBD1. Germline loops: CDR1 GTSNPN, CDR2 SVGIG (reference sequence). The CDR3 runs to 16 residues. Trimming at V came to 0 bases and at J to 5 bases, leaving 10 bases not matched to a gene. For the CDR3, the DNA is TGTGCCTGGAGTGTAGGGGACAGACTATACGATCAGCCCCAGCATTTT. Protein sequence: CAWSVGDRLYDQPQHF. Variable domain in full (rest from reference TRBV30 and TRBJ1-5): SQTIHQWPATLVQPVGSPLSLECTVEGTSNPNLYWYRQAAGRGLQLLFYSVGIGQISSEVPQNLSASRPQDRQFILSSKKLLLSDSGFYLCAWSVGDRLYDQPQHFGDGTRLSIL.

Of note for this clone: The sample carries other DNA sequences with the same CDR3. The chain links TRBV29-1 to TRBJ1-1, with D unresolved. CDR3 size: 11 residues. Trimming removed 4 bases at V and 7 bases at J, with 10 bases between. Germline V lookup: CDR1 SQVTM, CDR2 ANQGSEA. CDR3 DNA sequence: TGCAGCGTTGTAGCGGTGAGTGAAGCTTTCTTT. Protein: CSVVAVSEAFF.